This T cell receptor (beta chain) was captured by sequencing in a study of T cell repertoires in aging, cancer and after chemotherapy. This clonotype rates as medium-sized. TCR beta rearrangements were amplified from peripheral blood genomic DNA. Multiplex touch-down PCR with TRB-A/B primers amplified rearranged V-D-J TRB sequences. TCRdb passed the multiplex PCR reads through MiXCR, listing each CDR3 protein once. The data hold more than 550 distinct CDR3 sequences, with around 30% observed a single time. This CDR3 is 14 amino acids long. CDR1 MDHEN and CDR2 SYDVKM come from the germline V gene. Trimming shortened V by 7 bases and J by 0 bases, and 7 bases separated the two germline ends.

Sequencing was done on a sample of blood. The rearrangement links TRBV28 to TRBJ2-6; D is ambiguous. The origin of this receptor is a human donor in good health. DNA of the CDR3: TGTGCCAGCACCGCCCCCTCTGGGGCCAACGTCCTGACTTTC. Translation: CASTAPSGANVLTF.